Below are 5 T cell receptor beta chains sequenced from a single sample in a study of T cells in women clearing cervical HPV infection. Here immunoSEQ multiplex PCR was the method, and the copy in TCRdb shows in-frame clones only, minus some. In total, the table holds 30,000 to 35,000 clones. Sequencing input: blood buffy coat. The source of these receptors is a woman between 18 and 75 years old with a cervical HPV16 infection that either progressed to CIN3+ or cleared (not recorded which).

Incomplete CDR3 DNA: TGTGCCAGCAGCTTAGCCCTAGAGACG. Translation gives CASSLALET. The entire CDR3 protein is CASSLALETQYF. The chain recombines TRBV7-6 with TRBJ2-3, with D uncertain. The sequenced fragment ends 3 residues before the CDR3 boundary, so the rest is inferred from the germline J gene. The germline CDR1 and CDR2 sequences are SGHVS and FNYEAQ. The CDR3 is 12 residues long.

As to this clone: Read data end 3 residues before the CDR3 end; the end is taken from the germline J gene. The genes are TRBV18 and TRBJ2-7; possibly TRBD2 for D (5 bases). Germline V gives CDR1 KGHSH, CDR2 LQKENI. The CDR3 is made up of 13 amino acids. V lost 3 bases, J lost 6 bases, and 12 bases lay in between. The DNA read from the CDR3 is TGTGCCAGCTCACCTGATAGAGGGCTCGAG. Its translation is CASSPDRGLE. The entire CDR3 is CASSPDRGLEQYF.

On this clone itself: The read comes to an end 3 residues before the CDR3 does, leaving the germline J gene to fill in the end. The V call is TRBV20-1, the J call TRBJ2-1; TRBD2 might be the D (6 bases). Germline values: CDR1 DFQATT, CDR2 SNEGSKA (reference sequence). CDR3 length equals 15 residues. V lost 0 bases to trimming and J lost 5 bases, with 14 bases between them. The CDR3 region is CSARDPGAGNNEQFF. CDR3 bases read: TGCAGTGCTAGAGATCCGGGAGCGGGCAACAATGAG.

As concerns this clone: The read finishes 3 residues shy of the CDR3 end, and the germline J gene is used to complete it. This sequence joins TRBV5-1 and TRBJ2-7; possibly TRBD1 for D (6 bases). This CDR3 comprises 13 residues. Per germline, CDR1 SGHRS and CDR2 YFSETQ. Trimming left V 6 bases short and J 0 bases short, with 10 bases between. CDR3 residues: CASKTGSSYEQYF. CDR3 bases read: TGCGCCAGCAAAACAGGGAGCTCCTACGAG. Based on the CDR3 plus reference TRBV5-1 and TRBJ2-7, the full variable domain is KAGVTQTPRYLIKTRGQQVTLSCSPISGHRSVSWYQQTPGQGLQFLFEYFSETQRNKGNFPGRFSGRQFSNSRSEMNVSTLELGDSALYLCASKTGSSYEQYFGPGTRLTVT.

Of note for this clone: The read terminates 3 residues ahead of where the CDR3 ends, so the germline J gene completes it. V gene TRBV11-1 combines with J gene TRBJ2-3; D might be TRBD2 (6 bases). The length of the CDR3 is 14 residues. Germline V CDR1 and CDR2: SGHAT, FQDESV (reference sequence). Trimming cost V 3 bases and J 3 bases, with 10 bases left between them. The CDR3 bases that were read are TGTGCCAGCAGCTTGGCGGGAAGGACAGATACG. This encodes CASSLAGRTDT. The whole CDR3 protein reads CASSLAGRTDTQYF.